The 28 T cell receptor beta chains below were found in one sample sequenced in a study of T cell responses to AZD1222 COVID-19 vaccine. Assay used: immunoSEQ multiplex PCR; TCRdb lists only in-frame clones, some missing. The sample records 150,000 or so clones, roughly nine tenths being singletons. The sample here was peripheral blood, taken on day 0 of AZD1222 vaccination. These receptor sequences come from an adult in good health.

V is TRBV28 and J is TRBJ1-1; unclear D gene. V was clipped by 6 bases and J by 1 base, with 15 bases between them. The CDR3 consists of 15 residues. CDR1 MDHEN and CDR2 SYDVKM come from the germline V gene. The CDR3 DNA sequence: TGTGCCAGCAGGGCCCCTCAATGGGGGAACACTGAAGCTTTCTTT. Encoded protein: CASRAPQWGNTEAFF. The full variable domain, its missing parts supplied by reference TRBV28 and TRBJ1-1, is DVKVTQSSRYLVKRTGEKVFLECVQDMDHENMFWYRQDPGLGLRLIYFSYDVKMKEKGDIPEGYSVSREKKERFSLILESASTNQTSMYLCASRAPQWGNTEAFFGQGTRLTVV.

The chain combines TRBV6-1 with TRBJ1-2; D possibly corresponds to TRBD1 (6 bases). Per the germline V gene, CDR1 is MNHNS and CDR2 is SASEGT. This CDR3 is built from 15 residues. Between the trimmed V and J ends, which lost 2 bases and 4 bases, there was a span of 14 bases. The CDR3 spells CASSEQEAGAYGYTF. DNA for the CDR3: TGTGCCAGCAGTGAACAGGAGGCAGGGGCCTATGGCTACACCTTC.

This chain links TRBV7-9 with TRBJ1-1; 7 bases agree with TRBD1. Germline V gene lookup returns CDR1 SEHNR and CDR2 FQNEAQ (reference sequence). Germline trimming cut 8 bases from V and 2 bases from J; bases unmatched to any gene: 8. CDR3 length equals 14 residues. The DNA for the CDR3 is TGTGCCAGCGCAAGGGACAGTATTAACACTGAAGCTTTCTTT. This translates into CASARDSINTEAFF.

This sequence joins TRBV7-9 and TRBJ2-7; TRBD1 agrees at 8 bases. The CDR3 loop spans 14 amino acids. Looked up from germline, CDR1 is SEHNR and CDR2 is FQNEAQ (reference sequence). After removal of 6 bases from V and 3 bases from J, the junction contained 7 bases not matched to a gene. The CDR3 loop reads CASSGQGEFYEQYF. CDR3 sequence (DNA): TGTGCCAGCAGTGGACAGGGAGAGTTCTACGAGCAGTACTTC.

The chain couples TRBV18 to TRBJ1-5, with TRBD1 matching 9 bases. Per the germline V gene, CDR1 is KGHSH and CDR2 is LQKENI. The V segment lost 8 bases and the J segment 5 bases; nucleotides outside the gene matches: 1. The CDR3 is made up of 12 amino acids. CDR3 region: CASRTGDQPQHF. DNA of the CDR3: TGTGCCAGCAGGACAGGGGATCAGCCCCAGCATTTT.

The chain carries TRBV5-8 and TRBJ2-7; D call uncertain. The ends were cut back, 4 bases at V and 2 bases at J, with 10 bases in the middle. There are 13 residues in the CDR3. CDR1 and CDR2 (germline): SGHTS, YDEGEE. The CDR3 DNA follows: TGTGCCAGCAGCAGGTGGGGAACCTACGAGCAGTACTTC. It specifies CASSRWGTYEQYF.

The V and J genes are TRBV20-1 and TRBJ2-7; tentative D call: TRBD2 (6 bases). Germline CDR1 DFQATT, CDR2 SNEGSKA (reference sequence). The V end lost 3 bases, the J end lost 6 bases, and 15 bases lay between the germline ends. This CDR3 contains 13 residues. Here the CDR3 reads CSASVVREREQYF. CDR3 bases: TGCAGTGCTAGTGTCGTTCGGGAGCGCGAGCAGTACTTC.

V is TRBV7-9 and J is TRBJ1-6; perhaps TRBD1 as D (6 bases). The V end lost 2 bases, the J end lost 2 bases, and 19 bases lay between the germline ends. There are 19 residues in the CDR3. Germline CDR1 is SEHNR and CDR2 is FQNEAQ (reference sequence). The CDR3 DNA reads TGTGCCAGCAGCTTATTTACGGGAACACAGGGTACCTATAATTCACCCCTCCACTTT. It translates to CASSLFTGTQGTYNSPLHF.

The chain combines TRBV29-1 with TRBJ1-2, with 8 bases identical to TRBD1. The CDR3 consists of 15 residues. Trimming took 4 bases from V and 0 from J; bases not matched to a gene: 7. Germline CDR1 is SQVTM and CDR2 is ANQGSEA. The CDR3 DNA is TGCAGCGTTGTTCCGCAGGGGGCGTCTAACTATGGCTACACCTTC. As protein: CSVVPQGASNYGYTF.

This chain links TRBV5-1 with TRBJ2-5; 11 bases line up with TRBD2. This CDR3 has 14 residues. In germline, CDR1 is SGHRS, CDR2 YFSETQ. V lost 4 bases, J lost 4 bases, and 3 bases stayed unmatched. The CDR3 DNA reads as TGCGCCAGCAGCCTCCTAGCGGGGGGAGAGACCCAGTACTTC. It encodes CASSLLAGGETQYF.

The gene calls are TRBV10-2 and TRBJ1-1, with D possibly being TRBD1 (5 bases). The germline V gene has CDR1 WSHSY and CDR2 SAAADI. Trimming took off 2 bases at V and 4 bases at J, with 8 bases between the two ends. The CDR3 covers 13 residues. CDR3 in DNA: TGCGCCAGCAGTGAGCCGGGGGGCACTGAAGCTTTCTTT. Encoded protein: CASSEPGGTEAFF.

The V and J genes are TRBV12-3 or TRBV12-4 and TRBJ2-4; TRBD1 agrees at 8 bases. After removal of 5 bases from V and 7 bases from J, the junction contained 4 bases not matched to a gene. CDR3 length equals 13 residues. CDR3 DNA sequence: TGTGCCAGCAGTCCGGACAGGGTTAACATTCAGTACTTC. Translation gives CASSPDRVNIQYF.

V gene TRBV13 combines with J gene TRBJ2-1; D is tentatively TRBD1 or TRBD2 (5 bases each). The CDR3 sequence is 15 residues long. CDR1 and CDR2 from the germline V gene are PRHDT and FYEKMQ (reference sequence). V was pared by 6 bases and J by 7 bases, with 19 bases between. The CDR3: CASRPGKRLGNEQFF. The CDR3 DNA sequence: TGTGCCAGCAGGCCAGGGAAGCGGCTTGGGAATGAGCAGTTCTTC.

The chain carries TRBV28 and TRBJ2-3; D not resolved. Germline CDR1 is MDHEN and CDR2 is SYDVKM. This CDR3 comprises 14 residues. V gave up 5 bases and J gave up 0 bases, with 9 bases separating them. The CDR3 DNA reads as TGTGCCAGCAGTGACCCATTGAGCACAGATACGCAGTATTTT. It is translated as CASSDPLSTDTQYF. The full variable domain, rest sourced from reference TRBV28 and TRBJ2-3, is DVKVTQSSRYLVKRTGEKVFLECVQDMDHENMFWYRQDPGLGLRLIYFSYDVKMKEKGDIPEGYSVSREKKERFSLILESASTNQTSMYLCASSDPLSTDTQYFGPGTRLTVL.

The chain couples TRBV11-2 to TRBJ1-1, with D perhaps TRBD1 (6 bases). The germline CDR1 and CDR2 sequences are SGHAT and FQNNGV. This CDR3 is built from 16 residues. The germline V and J ends were trimmed by 5 bases and 1 base, with 17 bases remaining between them. DNA for the CDR3: TGTGCCAGCAGCCCACCGGGACACCTAAGGAACACTGAAGCTTTCTTT. Its protein is CASSPPGHLRNTEAFF.

V and J are TRBV19 and TRBJ1-3; perhaps TRBD1 as D (6 bases). Trimming removed 5 bases from V and 5 bases from J, with 16 bases in between. Germline CDR1 is LNHDA and CDR2 is SQIVND (reference sequence). The CDR3 has 15 residues. The DNA for the CDR3 is TGTGCCAGTAGTCCCCGGGAGGGGGATCGAAACACCATATATTTT. Translating it yields CASSPREGDRNTIYF. Drawing the rest from reference TRBV19 and TRBJ1-3, the complete variable domain is DGGITQSPKYLFRKEGQNVTLSCEQNLNHDAMYWYRQDPGQGLRLIYYSQIVNDFQKGDIAEGYSVSREKKESFPLTVTSAQKNPTAFYLCASSPREGDRNTIYFGEGSWLTVV.

This chain uses TRBV29-1 with TRBJ1-5; D may be TRBD1 (5 bases). The CDR3 is 17 residues long. The germline gives CDR1 SQVTM, CDR2 ANQGSEA. The V gene lost 4 bases and the J gene lost 0 bases, with 19 bases spanning the gap. The CDR3 coding sequence is TGCAGCGTTGCGGACCCTCAGGGTGATTATAGCAATCAGCCCCAGCATTTT. As protein: CSVADPQGDYSNQPQHF.

This chain uses TRBV6-2 or TRBV6-3 with TRBJ1-2; D not resolved. This CDR3 is built from 11 residues. The V end was cut by 4 bases, the J end by 7 bases, with 7 bases between. CDR1 and CDR2 (germline): MNHEY, SVGEGT. Written as DNA, the CDR3 is TGTGCCAGCAGTTCGGCGACTGGCTACACCTTC. It translates to CASSSATGYTF.

This chain joins TRBV5-5 and TRBJ1-5; possibly TRBD1 for D (5 bases). Trimming removed 4 bases at V and 1 base at J, with 12 bases between. The CDR3 consists of 15 residues. Germline V gene sequence: CDR1 SGHKS, CDR2 YYEKEE (reference sequence). The CDR3 protein is CASSPFWGSNQPQHF. The CDR3 region has the DNA TGTGCCAGCAGCCCGTTTTGGGGGAGCAATCAGCCCCAGCATTTT.

The rearrangement uses TRBV5-5 and TRBJ2-7, with D possibly being TRBD1 (5 bases). From germline, CDR1 is SGHKS and CDR2 YYEKEE (reference sequence). Trimming pared 5 bases from V and 5 bases from J, leaving 20 bases between. This CDR3 comprises 15 residues. The CDR3: CASRPPGLAGNEQYF. CDR3 in DNA: TGTGCCAGCAGGCCCCCCGGGTTGGCAGGGAACGAGCAGTACTTC.

The chain joins TRBV7-9 to TRBJ2-3; D is ambiguous. CDR1 and CDR2 (germline): SEHNR, FQNEAQ (reference sequence). CDR3 size: 15 residues. CDR3 region: CAVAGGPSSTDTQYF. The CDR3 DNA follows: TGTGCGGTAGCTGGTGGGCCGTCTAGCACAGATACGCAGTATTTT.

V usage is TRBV5-4 and J usage is TRBJ2-2, with 9 positions matching TRBD2. CDR1 and CDR2 (germline): SGHNT, YYREEE (reference sequence). V lost 0 bases to trimming and J lost 1 base; unmatched junction nucleotides: 10. This CDR3 spans 19 amino acids. The CDR3 protein is CASSLGTGGGAGNTGELFF. CDR3 bases: TGTGCCAGCAGCTTGGGGACTGGCGGGGGGGCCGGGAACACCGGGGAGCTGTTTTTT.

The chain employs TRBV4-3 and TRBJ1-2, with TRBD1 matching over 10 bases. Germline trimming cut 0 bases from V and 7 bases from J; bases unmatched to any gene: 17. CDR3 length: 19 residues. CDR1 and CDR2 (germline): LGHNA, YSLEER. The CDR3 sequence is CASSQDVLGTGVILGGYTF. Here the CDR3 DNA reads TGCGCCAGCAGCCAAGATGTATTAGGGACAGGGGTTATATTGGGTGGCTACACCTTC.

V usage is TRBV2 and J usage is TRBJ1-1; D gene unclear. Germline CDR1 reads SNHLY; CDR2 reads FYNNEI. V was pared by 1 base and J by 8 bases, with 8 bases between. This CDR3 has 12 amino acids. In nucleotides, the CDR3 is TGTGCCAGCAGTGAAGGGCAAATCGAAGCTTTCTTT. Its protein is CASSEGQIEAFF.

CDR3 loop: CSVFTAGRGNTEAFF. As DNA, the CDR3 is TGCAGCGTTTTCACAGCGGGGCGGGGGAACACTGAAGCTTTCTTT. The J gene is TRBJ1-1, the V gene TRBV29-1, with a possible D match to TRBD1 (5 bases). V lost 5 bases and J 1 base, leaving 17 bases between the germline ends. Germline V gene lookup returns CDR1 SQVTM and CDR2 ANQGSEA. The CDR3 spans 15 residues.

The rearrangement links TRBV2 to TRBJ1-5, with 8 positions matching TRBD1. Germline V gene data show CDR1 as SNHLY and CDR2 as FYNNEI. J gave up 6 bases and V 1 base, and 2 bases lay outside the gene matches. The length of the CDR3 is 14 residues. The CDR3 loop is CASSEVQGGQPQHF. The CDR3 DNA follows: TGTGCCAGCAGTGAAGTACAGGGGGGTCAGCCCCAGCATTTT. Using reference TRBV2 and TRBJ1-5 for the parts outside the CDR3, the full variable domain is EPEVTQTPSHQVTQMGQEVILRCVPISNHLYFYWYRQILGQKVEFLVSFYNNEISEKSEIFDDQFSVERPDGSNFTLKIRSTKLEDSAMYFCASSEVQGGQPQHFGDGTRLSIL.

V gene TRBV15 combines with J gene TRBJ2-3; D may be TRBD1 (6 bases). V shed 7 bases and J shed 4 bases, with 18 bases lying between them. The CDR3 covers 15 residues. Germline CDR1 LNHNV, CDR2 YYDKDF (reference sequence). CDR3 protein: CATKNSGDVADTQYF. CDR3 sequence (DNA): TGTGCCACCAAAAACTCAGGGGACGTTGCAGATACGCAGTATTTT.

The rearrangement links TRBV19 to TRBJ1-3, with D unresolved. V was shortened by 1 base and J by 7 bases, with 17 bases between the two germline ends. This CDR3 is built from 16 residues. The germline CDR1 and CDR2 sequences are LNHDA and SQIVND (reference sequence). The chain's CDR3 is CASSIVALASRNTIYF. CDR3 coding DNA: TGTGCCAGTAGTATAGTGGCCCTCGCCTCCAGGAACACCATATATTTT.